This is a list of T cell receptor beta chains from one sample in a study of blood T cell repertoires in COVID-19. TCRdb's table, derived via immunoSEQ multiplex PCR, lists solely in-frame clones and lacks some. The repertoire consists of about 440,000 clones, with around 88% occurring once and the leading ten covering around 13%. Sequencing used peripheral blood. The receptors were gathered from a woman in her forties or fifties with COVID-19, enrolled during active disease. CDR3s include the opening cysteine and the closing phenylalanine or tryptophan. A D gene is named only where the DNA matches it firmly. Clone size appears in some rows only: once, few, many, or a class for an expanded clone.

.,TRBV29-1,TRBJ2-1,.,TGCAGCGTTGACAGTCCATACCACAATGAGCAGTTCTTC,CSVDSPYHNEQFF
once,TRBV3-1/TRBV3-2,TRBJ1-4,.,TGTGCCAGCAGCCAGGAGGGGTCGACTAATGAAAAACTGTTTTTT,CASSQEGSTNEKLFF
many,TRBV2,TRBJ1-6,TRBD1,TGTGCCGGTCAAGACAGGGGTCGGTCCTATAATTCACCCCTCCACTTT,CAGQDRGRSYNSPLHF
.,TRBV23-1,TRBJ1-1,.,TGCGCCAGCAGTCAGGACTATGGGGAGGTCATGAACACTGAAGCTTTCTTT,CASSQDYGEVMNTEAFF
.,TRBV18,TRBJ2-5,TRBD2,TGTGCCAGCTCACCACCGGTGAGCGGGGGTGAGACCCAGTACTTC,CASSPPVSGGETQYF
.,TRBV4-1,TRBJ2-7,.,TGCGCCAGCAGCCCACTAGGACCAGTCGAGCAGTACTTC,CASSPLGPVEQYF
.,TRBV11-3,TRBJ1-1,TRBD1,TGTGCCAGCAGCTTTACAGGGGGCACTGAAGCTTTCTTT,CASSFTGGTEAFF
.,TRBV7-9,TRBJ1-6,.,TGTGCCAGCAGCCAATTTTTTAATTCACCCCTCCACTTT,CASSQFFNSPLHF
once,TRBV27,TRBJ1-1,TRBD1,TGTGCCAGCAGTTCACAGGGGGCGCTTACTGAAGCTTTCTTT,CASSSQGALTEAFF
once,TRBV7-2,TRBJ2-2,.,TGTGCCAGCAGCTTCCTAAACGGGGAGCTGTTTTTT,CASSFLNGELFF
.,TRBV30,TRBJ2-6,TRBD2,TGTGCCTGGAGAGGTCGGGGGGGCTATGGGGCCAACGTCCTGACTTTC,CAWRGRGGYGANVLTF
.,TRBV6-1,TRBJ1-1,TRBD1,TGTGCCAGCAGTGAGAGGGACAGGTCTGAAGCTTTCTTT,CASSERDRSEAFF
.,TRBV28,TRBJ1-2,.,TGTGCCAGTTGTAGCGGGTCCTTTAACTATGGCTACACCTTC,CASCSGSFNYGYTF